The 12 T cell receptor beta chains below all came from one sample that was sequenced in a study of T cell repertoires in cytomegalovirus infection. These TCRs are of unknown antigen specificity. TCRdb independently ran MiXCR on the reads; one entry per CDR3 protein. The sample records more than 90,000 distinct CDR3 sequences, about 9.4% being singletons. Material for sequencing was PBMCs, sequenced either directly or after in vitro stimulation (not recorded which). The receptors were gathered from a human donor in good health (CMV status not recorded). Some clones in this sample may be carry-over from other donors' samples.

V gene TRBV20-1 combines with J gene TRBJ2-7; 7 bases line up with TRBD2. The length of the CDR3 is 13 residues. Unmatched junction bases numbered 10, after V lost 5 bases and J lost 6 bases. Germline loops: CDR1 DFQATT, CDR2 SNEGSKA (reference sequence). CDR3 DNA sequence: TGCAGTGCTCTCCCGGGAGGCCCCAGCGAGCAGTACTTC. This sequence encodes CSALPGGPSEQYF.

The chain recombines TRBV6-1 with TRBJ1-1; D might be TRBD1 (5 bases). CDR1 and CDR2 from the germline V gene are MNHNS and SASEGT. The CDR3 is 15 residues long. V was clipped by 7 bases and J by 5 bases, with 20 bases between them. The CDR3 loop reads CASIPYGDSGTEAFF. The CDR3 bases are TGTGCCAGCATCCCCTACGGGGACTCAGGTACTGAAGCTTTCTTT.

This clonotype was counted ten times or more. The genes are TRBV25-1 and TRBJ2-2, with D maybe TRBD2 (6 bases). The germline V gene has CDR1 MGHDK and CDR2 SYGVNS. Trimming cost V 1 base and J 0 bases, with 9 bases left between them. This CDR3 comprises 16 residues. As DNA, the CDR3 is TGTGCCAGCAGTGAATCGGGGGACGCGAACACCGGGGAGCTGTTTTTT. Its translation: CASSESGDANTGELFF.

This clonotype showed up many times. This rearrangement joins TRBV28 to TRBJ2-1, with a possible D match to TRBD1 (5 bases). V lost 6 bases, J lost 4 bases, and 25 bases lay in between. The germline V gene encodes CDR1 MDHEN and CDR2 SYDVKM. This CDR3 comprises 18 residues. The CDR3 DNA follows: TGTGCCAGCAGAAATTATGCTCCAGGGTCGGCAAGGTACAATGAGCAGTTCTTC. It encodes CASRNYAPGSARYNEQFF.

This chain connects TRBV6-1 to TRBJ2-1, with 9 bases identical to TRBD2. The junction had 8 bases not matched to a gene; V was cut back by 7 bases and J by 10 bases. This CDR3 region has 13 residues. The germline V gene has CDR1 MNHNS and CDR2 SASEGT. The CDR3 nucleotides are TGTGCCAGCAAGGCTAGCGGGATCTGGGAGCAGTTCTTC. Protein sequence: CASKASGIWEQFF.

This clonotype was counted between two and nine times. The V gene is TRBV20-1, the J gene TRBJ2-1, with D uncertain. The CDR3 is 17 residues long. Trimming shortened V by 0 bases and J by 4 bases, and 19 bases separated the two germline ends. The V gene's germline CDR1 is DFQATT and CDR2 SNEGSKA (reference sequence). Here the CDR3 reads CSARDRPRLVHYNEQFF. In DNA form, the CDR3 reads TGCAGTGCTAGAGATCGTCCCCGGCTAGTACATTACAATGAGCAGTTCTTC.

Note on this clonotype: A much larger clonotype is one base distant, so this may be a read error. J is TRBJ2-5 and V is TRBV7-2, with 8 bases aligning to TRBD2. Germline CDR1 SGHTA, CDR2 FQGNSA. CDR3 length: 14 residues. As DNA, the CDR3 is TGTGCCAGCAGGGCAGCGGGAGTCGGGGAGACCCCGTACTTC. Translated, it gives CASRAAGVGETPYF.

This clonotype occurred many times. This sequence joins TRBV7-2 and TRBJ2-2; 7 nucleotides align to TRBD1. Germline CDR1 is SGHTA and CDR2 is FQGNSA. After removal of 5 bases from V and 6 bases from J, the junction contained 6 bases not matched to a gene. There are 14 residues in the CDR3. CDR3 DNA sequence: TGTGCCAGCAGCGTAAGACAGGGTTCCGGGGAGCTGTTTTTT. Translated: CASSVRQGSGELFF.

This clonotype came up many times. V and J are TRBV7-2 and TRBJ2-1; D remains ambiguous. This CDR3 contains 14 residues. Trimming pared 6 bases from V and 7 bases from J, leaving 16 bases between. Germline loops: CDR1 SGHTA, CDR2 FQGNSA. The CDR3, as DNA: TGTGCCAGCAGTTCGACTGGGTTCCGGAATGAGCAGTTCTTC. The encoded protein is CASSSTGFRNEQFF.

This clonotype was counted only a few times. This rearrangement joins TRBV7-9 to TRBJ2-5; the D gene is possibly TRBD1 (5 bases). V was shortened by 2 bases and J by 4 bases, with 20 bases between the two germline ends. This CDR3 has 17 residues. CDR1 SEHNR and CDR2 FQNEAQ come from the germline V gene (reference sequence). The CDR3 DNA sequence: TGTGCCAGCAGCTTACCCTTGACATTCGACAGTGGAGAGACCCAGTACTTC. It translates to CASSLPLTFDSGETQYF.

This clonotype was detected many times. The chain uses TRBV6-2 or TRBV6-3 and TRBJ1-5, with D hard to call. V was cut by 2 bases and J by 7 bases, with 12 bases left in between. This CDR3 spans 14 amino acids. From germline, CDR1 is MNHEY and CDR2 SVGEGT. The CDR3 sequence: CASSYRPQAQPQHF. CDR3 bases: TGTGCCAGCAGTTACCGACCACAAGCCCAGCCCCAGCATTTT.

This clonotype has just a few counts. The chain recombines TRBV28 with TRBJ2-1; D is ambiguous. This CDR3 has 14 amino acids. CDR1 and CDR2 from the germline V gene are MDHEN and SYDVKM. V shed 3 bases and J shed 9 bases, with 15 bases lying between them. CDR3 protein: CASSFLDEVGEQFF. In DNA form, the CDR3 reads TGTGCCAGCAGTTTTTTGGATGAGGTTGGTGAGCAGTTCTTC.